This is a list of T cell receptor beta chains from one sample in a study of blood T cell repertoires in COVID-19. Sequenced by immunoSEQ multiplex PCR; TCRdb stores in-frame clones only, minus some. Of 70,000 or so clones in the sample, about 86% were seen once. Specimen: peripheral blood. The receptors shown here come from a man aged 70 or older with active COVID-19. Both conserved end residues are part of each CDR3. Each record gives: clone size, D gene, V gene, J gene, CDR3 protein, CDR3 DNA. The D gene is left open where the match is weak. Clone size, where shown, is once, few, many, or a class for clones that have expanded.

clone_size: .; d_call: TRBD1; v_call: TRBV30; j_call: TRBJ2-1; cdr3_aa: CAVVGTGSYNEQFF; cdr3_nt: TGTGCCGTGGTGGGGACAGGTTCCTACAATGAGCAGTTCTTC
clone_size: .; d_call: .; v_call: TRBV11-3; j_call: TRBJ1-6; cdr3_aa: CASSPRGGRGSPLHF; cdr3_nt: TGTGCCAGCAGCCCGAGGGGGGGTCGTGGTTCACCCCTCCACTTT
clone_size: .; d_call: TRBD2; v_call: TRBV6-1; j_call: TRBJ2-3; cdr3_aa: CASSDVAGTQYF; cdr3_nt: TGTGCCAGCAGTGATGTAGCGGGAACGCAGTATTTT
clone_size: .; d_call: .; v_call: TRBV9; j_call: TRBJ1-2; cdr3_aa: CASSGDGNYGYTF; cdr3_nt: TGTGCCAGCAGCGGCGACGGGAACTATGGCTACACCTTC
clone_size: once; d_call: .; v_call: TRBV7-2; j_call: TRBJ2-7; cdr3_aa: CASSSPGGGRYEQYF; cdr3_nt: TGTGCCAGCAGCTCGCCCGGGGGAGGAAGGTACGAGCAGTACTTC
clone_size: .; d_call: .; v_call: TRBV24-1; j_call: TRBJ2-2; cdr3_aa: CATSDLARDTGELFF; cdr3_nt: TGTGCCACCAGTGATTTGGCCCGGGACACCGGGGAGCTGTTTTTT
clone_size: .; d_call: TRBD2; v_call: TRBV14; j_call: TRBJ2-1; cdr3_aa: CASSHGGGGRAYNEQFF; cdr3_nt: TGTGCCAGCAGCCATGGGGGCGGCGGGAGGGCCTACAATGAGCAGTTCTTC
clone_size: few; d_call: .; v_call: TRBV7-9; j_call: TRBJ2-7; cdr3_aa: CASSPGAGYEQYF; cdr3_nt: TGTGCCAGCAGCCCAGGGGCCGGGTACGAGCAGTACTTC
clone_size: few; d_call: TRBD1; v_call: TRBV5-6; j_call: TRBJ1-4; cdr3_aa: CASSPTGTGNEKLFF; cdr3_nt: TGTGCCAGCAGCCCAACCGGGACAGGGAATGAAAAACTGTTTTTT
clone_size: .; d_call: TRBD2; v_call: TRBV24-1; j_call: TRBJ2-3; cdr3_aa: CATSDFGTSGRSTDTQYF; cdr3_nt: TGTGCCACCAGTGATTTCGGAACTAGCGGAAGGAGCACAGATACGCAGTATTTT
clone_size: .; d_call: .; v_call: TRBV19; j_call: TRBJ2-1; cdr3_aa: CASSRLARSDEQFF; cdr3_nt: TGTGCCAGTAGTAGGCTAGCGCGGTCCGATGAGCAGTTCTTC
clone_size: .; d_call: TRBD1; v_call: TRBV14; j_call: TRBJ1-2; cdr3_aa: CASSQAGTGPRHTF; cdr3_nt: TGTGCCAGCAGCCAAGCGGGGACAGGCCCCCGCCACACCTTC
clone_size: .; d_call: TRBD2; v_call: TRBV7-3; j_call: TRBJ2-7; cdr3_aa: CASSRPGGEQYF; cdr3_nt: TGTGCCAGCAGCCGCCCGGGGGGAGAGCAGTACTTC
clone_size: .; d_call: .; v_call: TRBV9; j_call: TRBJ2-1; cdr3_aa: CASSGGLVSYNEQFF; cdr3_nt: TGTGCCAGCAGCGGGGGGCTAGTCTCCTACAATGAGCAGTTCTTC
clone_size: few; d_call: TRBD2; v_call: TRBV18; j_call: TRBJ2-5; cdr3_aa: CASSPPLGGETQYF; cdr3_nt: TGTGCCAGCTCACCCCCGCTGGGGGGGGAGACCCAGTACTTC
clone_size: once; d_call: .; v_call: TRBV27; j_call: TRBJ1-6; cdr3_aa: CASRPDSPYNSPLHF; cdr3_nt: TGTGCCAGCAGACCAGACAGCCCGTATAATTCACCCCTCCACTTT
clone_size: .; d_call: .; v_call: TRBV4-2; j_call: TRBJ2-3; cdr3_aa: CASSQGAYRDTQYF; cdr3_nt: TGTGCCAGCAGCCAAGGGGCCTACCGGGATACGCAGTATTTT
clone_size: .; d_call: TRBD1; v_call: TRBV5-1; j_call: TRBJ1-6; cdr3_aa: CASSYRDSNSPLHF; cdr3_nt: TGCGCCAGCAGTTACCGGGACAGCAATTCACCCCTCCACTTT
clone_size: .; d_call: TRBD1; v_call: TRBV4-2; j_call: TRBJ1-5; cdr3_aa: CASSPARDRGGQPQHF; cdr3_nt: TGTGCCAGCAGCCCGGCCCGGGACAGGGGCGGTCAGCCCCAGCATTTT
clone_size: .; d_call: .; v_call: TRBV30; j_call: TRBJ1-4; cdr3_aa: CAWSGGGAGEKLFF; cdr3_nt: TGTGCCTGGAGTGGAGGGGGGGCCGGTGAAAAACTGTTTTTT
clone_size: few; d_call: TRBD2; v_call: TRBV11-3; j_call: TRBJ2-3; cdr3_aa: CASSPQAGVGRDTQYF; cdr3_nt: TGTGCCAGCAGCCCCCAAGCGGGAGTCGGGCGCGATACGCAGTATTTT
clone_size: .; d_call: TRBD1; v_call: TRBV11-3; j_call: TRBJ2-1; cdr3_aa: CASSKGTGGGSYNEQFF; cdr3_nt: TGTGCCAGCAGCAAAGGGACAGGGGGCGGCTCCTACAATGAGCAGTTCTTC
clone_size: once; d_call: .; v_call: TRBV11-3; j_call: TRBJ1-2; cdr3_aa: CASSPGPPTINYGYTF; cdr3_nt: TGTGCCAGCAGCCCAGGGCCGCCTACGATTAACTATGGCTACACCTTC
clone_size: .; d_call: TRBD1; v_call: TRBV30; j_call: TRBJ1-6; cdr3_aa: CAWSFPDRVDSPLHF; cdr3_nt: TGTGCCTGGAGTTTCCCGGACAGGGTTGATTCACCCCTCCACTTT
clone_size: .; d_call: .; v_call: TRBV4-1; j_call: TRBJ2-3; cdr3_aa: CASSQTGTTDTQYF; cdr3_nt: TGCGCCAGCAGCCAAACAGGGACCACAGATACGCAGTATTTT
clone_size: few; d_call: TRBD1; v_call: TRBV18; j_call: TRBJ1-1; cdr3_aa: CASSQPGQGALGTEAFF; cdr3_nt: TGTGCCAGCTCACAACCGGGACAGGGGGCGCTGGGCACTGAAGCTTTCTTT
clone_size: .; d_call: .; v_call: TRBV11-2; j_call: TRBJ2-2; cdr3_aa: CASSPTRSTSGTGELFF; cdr3_nt: TGTGCCAGCAGCCCCACCCGGTCGACCAGCGGCACCGGGGAGCTGTTTTTT
clone_size: .; d_call: .; v_call: TRBV5-1; j_call: TRBJ2-1; cdr3_aa: CASSLAGGNEQFF; cdr3_nt: TGCGCCAGCAGCTTGGCCGGGGGTAATGAGCAGTTCTTC
clone_size: .; d_call: .; v_call: TRBV2; j_call: TRBJ1-4; cdr3_aa: CATNRRGGLGEKLFF; cdr3_nt: TGTGCCACCAATAGAAGGGGGGGGCTAGGGGAAAAACTGTTTTTT
clone_size: .; d_call: .; v_call: TRBV2; j_call: TRBJ2-7; cdr3_aa: CASSDRGAEQYF; cdr3_nt: TGTGCCAGCAGTGATCGGGGGGCGGAGCAGTACTTC
clone_size: .; d_call: .; v_call: TRBV11-1; j_call: TRBJ2-2; cdr3_aa: CASTPRAPGATGELFF; cdr3_nt: TGTGCCAGCACCCCCCGAGCCCCGGGAGCTACCGGGGAGCTGTTTTTT
clone_size: .; d_call: TRBD2; v_call: TRBV5-1; j_call: TRBJ2-1; cdr3_aa: CASSPQPAGGPDNEQFF; cdr3_nt: TGCGCCAGCAGCCCCCAACCAGCGGGAGGGCCCGACAATGAGCAGTTCTTC
clone_size: .; d_call: TRBD1; v_call: TRBV7-7; j_call: TRBJ2-7; cdr3_aa: CASSCRQGTIGYEQYF; cdr3_nt: TGTGCTAGCAGCTGTCGACAGGGTACAATCGGTTACGAGCAGTACTTC
clone_size: .; d_call: .; v_call: TRBV5-5; j_call: TRBJ2-5; cdr3_aa: CASSPLGANQETQYF; cdr3_nt: TGTGCCAGCAGCCCCCTTGGGGCAAACCAAGAGACCCAGTACTTC
clone_size: .; d_call: TRBD2; v_call: TRBV7-2; j_call: TRBJ2-1; cdr3_aa: CASSPPPRGNEQFF; cdr3_nt: TGTGCCAGCAGCCCCCCCCCGCGGGGGAATGAGCAGTTCTTC
clone_size: .; d_call: .; v_call: TRBV30; j_call: TRBJ1-1; cdr3_aa: CACTKGPPNTEAFF; cdr3_nt: TGTGCCTGTACCAAGGGGCCCCCGAACACTGAAGCTTTCTTT
clone_size: few; d_call: .; v_call: TRBV5-6; j_call: TRBJ2-7; cdr3_aa: CASSRGRPSYEQYF; cdr3_nt: TGTGCCAGCAGCCGGGGGAGACCGTCCTACGAGCAGTACTTC
clone_size: .; d_call: TRBD2; v_call: TRBV2; j_call: TRBJ2-1; cdr3_aa: CASNAGGPDSEQFF; cdr3_nt: TGTGCCAGCAACGCGGGAGGGCCCGACAGTGAGCAGTTCTTC
clone_size: .; d_call: .; v_call: TRBV28; j_call: TRBJ1-4; cdr3_aa: CASSQQPVNEKLFF; cdr3_nt: TGTGCCAGCAGTCAACAGCCAGTTAATGAAAAACTGTTTTTT
clone_size: .; d_call: .; v_call: TRBV6-2/TRBV6-3; j_call: TRBJ1-1; cdr3_aa: CASSYSRGNTEAFF; cdr3_nt: TGTGCCAGCAGTTACTCGCGAGGCAACACTGAAGCTTTCTTT
clone_size: .; d_call: TRBD2; v_call: TRBV4-2; j_call: TRBJ2-1; cdr3_aa: CASSQEVAGTTSDEQFF; cdr3_nt: TGTGCCAGCAGCCAAGAGGTAGCGGGCACGACGAGCGATGAGCAGTTCTTC
clone_size: .; d_call: TRBD2; v_call: TRBV3-1/TRBV3-2; j_call: TRBJ2-3; cdr3_aa: CASSQDSREADTQYF; cdr3_nt: TGTGCCAGCAGCCAAGATAGCCGGGAGGCAGATACGCAGTATTTT
clone_size: few; d_call: .; v_call: TRBV28; j_call: TRBJ2-7; cdr3_aa: CASSLIFRGSGPEQYF; cdr3_nt: TGTGCCAGCAGTTTAATATTTCGGGGGAGTGGGCCCGAGCAGTACTTC
clone_size: .; d_call: TRBD1; v_call: TRBV29-1; j_call: TRBJ2-5; cdr3_aa: CSVVGDRGETQYF; cdr3_nt: TGCAGCGTTGTAGGGGACAGGGGAGAGACCCAGTACTTC
clone_size: .; d_call: .; v_call: TRBV3-1/TRBV3-2; j_call: TRBJ2-5; cdr3_aa: CASSRGDQETQYF; cdr3_nt: TGTGCCAGCAGCCGGGGGGACCAAGAGACCCAGTACTTC
clone_size: .; d_call: .; v_call: TRBV24-1; j_call: TRBJ2-7; cdr3_aa: CATSDLSGKQYF; cdr3_nt: TGTGCCACCAGTGATTTGTCGGGTAAGCAGTACTTC
clone_size: .; d_call: .; v_call: TRBV7-8; j_call: TRBJ1-2; cdr3_aa: CASSLGQIGGYTF; cdr3_nt: TGTGCCAGCAGCTTAGGGCAGATCGGGGGCTACACCTTC
clone_size: .; d_call: TRBD2; v_call: TRBV28; j_call: TRBJ2-7; cdr3_aa: CASSLPLQGPGLAGGVEQYF; cdr3_nt: TGTGCCAGCAGTTTACCCCTACAGGGCCCGGGACTAGCGGGAGGCGTGGAGCAGTACTTC
clone_size: .; d_call: .; v_call: TRBV7-9; j_call: TRBJ1-5; cdr3_aa: CASSPGGANQPQHF; cdr3_nt: TGTGCCAGCAGCCCCGGGGGGGCAAATCAGCCCCAGCATTTT
clone_size: .; d_call: TRBD1; v_call: TRBV6-5; j_call: TRBJ1-1; cdr3_aa: CASSYDRGNTEAFF; cdr3_nt: TGTGCCAGCAGTTACGACAGGGGGAACACTGAAGCTTTCTTT
clone_size: .; d_call: .; v_call: TRBV7-2; j_call: TRBJ2-2; cdr3_aa: CASSPSRELFF; cdr3_nt: TGTGCCAGCAGCCCCAGTCGGGAGCTGTTTTTT
clone_size: few; d_call: .; v_call: TRBV28; j_call: TRBJ1-2; cdr3_aa: CASSFTTGGAQGGYTF; cdr3_nt: TGTGCCAGCAGTTTTACCACCGGGGGGGCGCAGGGTGGCTACACCTTC
clone_size: .; d_call: .; v_call: TRBV7-9; j_call: TRBJ2-1; cdr3_aa: CASSLALAEQFF; cdr3_nt: TGTGCCAGCAGCTTAGCCTTAGCGGAGCAGTTCTTC